The sequence of this TCR beta chain was determined in a study of post-analysis software for immune sequencing data (dated by TCRdb to about 2015). Background on the whole study: Relapsing-remitting, secondary progressive and progressive-relapsing multiple sclerosis were recorded as disease courses, and subtype annotation was lacking for some patients. The patient repertoires were compared against approximately ten previously published healthy control repertoires obtained from donors aged 6 to 25 years. A subset of samples was prepared in parallel using single-end sample barcoding, then pooled and co-amplified after Illumina adapter ligation.

The investigation overall reported the following: Direct clustering with F measure revealed strong co-clustering of samples prepared in the same batch, which led to a batch-effect correction. Four to six TRBV segments, including TRBV5-6, TRBV5-1 and TRBV20-1, were significantly more frequent in patients than controls. The multiple sclerosis patient group was slightly younger than the control group. Significantly lower normalized Chao1 diversity was found in multiple sclerosis patients than in controls, suggesting substantial peripheral T-cell clonal expansion.

Library preparation used PCR. TCRdb lists the instrument as Illumina HiSeq 2500. To reduce PCR and sequencing biases, unique molecular identifiers were built into the TCR beta cDNA libraries. Every 1 to 10 million input T cells yielded approximately 500,000 cDNA molecules, meaning each molecule approximated one T cell. The patient libraries were prepared and sequenced using the same protocol as the earlier healthy control dataset. Within a given batch, samples were prepared together, multiplexed and sequenced on the same HiSeq lane. The published analysis was carried out like this. Raw barcoded reads were processed with MIGEC, discarding single-read molecular identifier groups before consensus assembly and CDR3 extraction. VDJtools was used for post-analysis of the clonotype tables, and diversity was normalized by down-sampling every dataset to the size of the smallest sample. Repertoire overlap clustering matched CDR3 amino acid but not nucleotide sequences to correct batch-related cross-sample contamination. In-frame beta chains were kept once TCRdb had trimmed the public reads at Q25 with fastp and called clones with MiXCR. Records with the same CDR3 protein are collapsed into one entry carrying the most frequent genes and DNA. The V and J calls were determined by TCRdb, not by the authors. A total of 150,000 to 200,000 distinct CDR3 sequences appear in this sample, around 28% of them only once. Together, the top ten hold roughly 1.6% of the sample.

As to this clonotype: It has no known antigen specificity. No base qualities exist here, and no much larger clone lies one base off it.

Via the germline V gene (reference sequence), CDR1 is DFQATT and CDR2 SNEGSKA. The CDR3, from cysteine to phenylalanine, totals 11 residues. Just the 33-base CDR3 DNA is kept, in frame starting at base 1. V gives up 3 bases and J gives up 7 bases, and the segment between their germline ends measures 10 bases. To demonstrate the VDJtools post-analysis software, the study profiled TCR beta repertoires from the peripheral blood of under 15 young patients with multiple sclerosis. The patients with multiple sclerosis were children and adolescents between roughly 6 and 17 years of age. This sequence originates from a girl aged 10 to 17 with multiple sclerosis. Sequenced: blood. The chain joins TRBV20-1 to TRBJ2-7, with the D gene too uncertain to name. The CDR3 region has the sequence CSASLGPEQYF. The nucleotide sequence reads TGCAGTGCTAGCCTAGGTCCAGAGCAGTACTTC.